One sample yielded the 5 T cell receptor beta chains listed below, sequenced in a study of post-analysis software for immune sequencing data. Unique molecular identifiers had been added to the TCR beta cDNA libraries. In TCRdb, the PCR reads were re-called with MiXCR into one record per CDR3 protein. The sample holds 750,000 to 950,000 distinct CDR3 sequences, about 57% seen once. Whole-study findings and limits: Included in a set of about 5 TRBV segments more frequent in patients than controls were TRBV5-6, TRBV5-1 and TRBV20-1.

No cognate antigen is known for these TCRs. Sample: blood. These receptors were taken from a girl aged 10 to 17 with multiple sclerosis.

This sequence joins TRBV28 and TRBJ2-6, with a tentative D call TRBD2 (5 bases). Germline V gene data show CDR1 as MDHEN and CDR2 as SYDVKM. This CDR3 region has 14 residues. V was clipped by 10 bases and J by 3 bases, with 13 bases between them. The chain's CDR3 is CATFAGLGANVLTF. The CDR3 region has the DNA TGTGCCACCTTTGCGGGTCTTGGGGCCAACGTCCTGACTTTC. The variable domain in full, with the rest retrieved from reference TRBV28 and TRBJ2-6, is DVKVTQSSRYLVKRTGEKVFLECVQDMDHENMFWYRQDPGLGLRLIYFSYDVKMKEKGDIPEGYSVSREKKERFSLILESASTNQTSMYLCATFAGLGANVLTFGAGSRLTVL.

This clonotype came up a few times. The chain carries TRBV12-3 or TRBV12-4 and TRBJ2-7; the D is unclear. There are 15 residues in the CDR3. Trimming removed 1 base at V and 0 bases at J, with 10 bases between. CDR3: CASSLGVGNSYEQYF. As DNA, the CDR3 is TGTGCCAGCAGTTTAGGCGTGGGCAACTCCTACGAGCAGTACTTC.

This clonotype occurred many times. This chain uses TRBV7-2 with TRBJ2-7, with D maybe TRBD1 (6 bases). Germline V gene sequence: CDR1 SGHTA, CDR2 FQGNSA. The V end was cut by 5 bases, the J end by 3 bases, with 11 bases between. The CDR3 contains 13 residues. CDR3 region: CASSPDRFYEQYF. For the CDR3, the DNA is TGTGCCAGCAGCCCCGACAGGTTCTACGAGCAGTACTTC.

V gene TRBV12-3 or TRBV12-4 combines with J gene TRBJ1-2, with D possibly TRBD1 on 6 matching bases. The germline V and J ends were trimmed by 6 bases and 3 bases, with 11 bases remaining between them. This CDR3 contains 13 residues. Written as DNA, the CDR3 is TGTGCCAGCAGAGGGACACGGTACTATGGCTACACCTTC. This codes for CASRGTRYYGYTF.

This clonotype was seen a handful of times. This chain connects TRBV4-1 to TRBJ1-5; no firm D call. Trimming stripped 1 base from V and 3 bases from J, with 10 bases between. Germline CDR1 MGHRA, CDR2 YSYEKL. CDR3 length: 15 residues. CDR3 protein: CASSQAQANNQPQHF. In DNA, the CDR3 is TGCGCCAGCAGCCAAGCGCAGGCTAACAATCAGCCCCAGCATTTT.